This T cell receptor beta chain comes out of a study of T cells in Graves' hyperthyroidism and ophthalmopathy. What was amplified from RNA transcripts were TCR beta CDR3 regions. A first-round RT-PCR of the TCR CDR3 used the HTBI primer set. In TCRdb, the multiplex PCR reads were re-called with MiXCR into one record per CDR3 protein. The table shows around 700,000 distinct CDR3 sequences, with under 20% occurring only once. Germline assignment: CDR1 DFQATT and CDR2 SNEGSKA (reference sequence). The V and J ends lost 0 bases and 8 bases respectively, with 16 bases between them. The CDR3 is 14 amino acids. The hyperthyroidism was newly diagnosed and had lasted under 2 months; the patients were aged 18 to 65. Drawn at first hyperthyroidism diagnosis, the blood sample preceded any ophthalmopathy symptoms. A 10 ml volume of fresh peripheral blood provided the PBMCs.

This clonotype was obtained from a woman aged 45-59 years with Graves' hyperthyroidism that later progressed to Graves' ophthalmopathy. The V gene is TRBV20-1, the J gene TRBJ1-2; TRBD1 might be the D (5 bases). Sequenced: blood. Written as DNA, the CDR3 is TGCAGTGCTAGAGATCGGGGGGATTCGGAAGGCTACACCTTC. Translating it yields CSARDRGDSEGYTF.